These T cell receptor beta chains were read from a single sample in a study of beta chain features in type 1 diabetes. Clones were sequenced by immunoSEQ multiplex PCR, and TCRdb holds only the in-frame ones, with some missing. The profile shows roughly 450,000 clones, 9.5% to 12% of them singletons. The specimen was naive CD4+ T cells from blood. The receptors stem from a woman under 30 in good health. CDR3s include the opening cysteine and the closing phenylalanine or tryptophan. A D gene is named only where the DNA matches it firmly. Clone size is given for some rows only: seen once, a few or many times, or a class if the clone is expanded.

J: TRBJ2-7; size: .; V: TRBV6-5; length: 14; D: .; DNA: TGTGCCAGCAGCGGCGGTGGAGGGAACTACGAGCAGTACTTC; CDR3: CASSGGGGNYEQYF
J: TRBJ2-2; size: few; V: TRBV7-9; length: 12; D: .; DNA: TGTGCCAGCAGCCAAGACTCCGGGGAGCTGTTTTTT; CDR3: CASSQDSGELFF
J: TRBJ1-1; size: .; V: TRBV2; length: 16; D: .; DNA: TGTGCCAGCGCCCCCCGTGGGCGGACGATGAACACTGAAGCTTTCTTT; CDR3: CASAPRGRTMNTEAFF
J: TRBJ2-1; size: few; V: TRBV7-3; length: 15; D: TRBD2; DNA: TGTGCCAGCAGCTTAGGTCTAGCGGAGCTAAATGAGCAGTTCTTC; CDR3: CASSLGLAELNEQFF
J: TRBJ2-1; size: .; V: TRBV7-6; length: 15; D: TRBD2; DNA: TGTGCCAGCAGCTTAGGTGCGGGAGTAGTCTATGAGCAGTTCTTC; CDR3: CASSLGAGVVYEQFF
J: TRBJ2-3; size: .; V: TRBV9; length: 16; D: TRBD2; DNA: TGTGCCAGCAGCCCGTTAGCGGGGGGCAGCGCAGATACGCAGTATTTT; CDR3: CASSPLAGGSADTQYF
J: TRBJ2-1; size: .; V: TRBV5-4; length: 14; D: .; DNA: TGTGCCAGCAGCTTGGCGGAATCAGGTAATGAGCAGTTCTTC; CDR3: CASSLAESGNEQFF
J: TRBJ2-6; size: few; V: TRBV6-9; length: 18; D: .; DNA: TGTGCCAGCACCACTCTTTTGACAGTTAGCTCTGGGGCCAACGTCCTGACTTTC; CDR3: CASTTLLTVSSGANVLTF
J: TRBJ2-5; size: few; V: TRBV18; length: 12; D: .; DNA: TGTGCCAGCTCACCACGACAAGAGACCCAGTACTTC; CDR3: CASSPRQETQYF
J: TRBJ2-5; size: few; V: TRBV5-1; length: 14; D: .; DNA: TGCGCCAGCAGCAAAATGCGAGAGCAAGAGACCCAGTACTTC; CDR3: CASSKMREQETQYF
J: TRBJ2-3; size: .; V: TRBV9; length: 14; D: TRBD2; DNA: TGTGCCAGCAGCGGTCTAGCGGGAGCAGATACGCAGTATTTT; CDR3: CASSGLAGADTQYF
J: TRBJ2-3; size: few; V: TRBV9; length: 16; D: .; DNA: TGTGCCAGCAGCGCTCAAGCCCGCCCTAGCACAGATACGCAGTATTTT; CDR3: CASSAQARPSTDTQYF
J: TRBJ1-5; size: few; V: TRBV28; length: 11; D: TRBD1; DNA: TGTGCCACTAGGGGGCGCGGGCCCCAGCATTTT; CDR3: CATRGRGPQHF
J: TRBJ1-5; size: few; V: TRBV7-2; length: 14; D: TRBD1; DNA: TGTGCCAGCAGCTTACGACAGGGTAACCAGCCCCAGCATTTT; CDR3: CASSLRQGNQPQHF
J: TRBJ2-5; size: few; V: TRBV4-1; length: 16; D: TRBD2; DNA: TGCGCCAGCAGCCGGACTAGCGGGGGCCCGGGAGAGACCCAGTACTTC; CDR3: CASSRTSGGPGETQYF
J: TRBJ2-1; size: few; V: TRBV6-5; length: 14; D: TRBD2; DNA: TGTGCCAGCAGTAGACTAGCGGCTGACAATGAGCAGTTCTTC; CDR3: CASSRLAADNEQFF
J: TRBJ2-3; size: .; V: TRBV5-1; length: 14; D: TRBD2; DNA: TGCGCCAGCAGCTTTACTAGCGTCCCAGATACGCAGTATTTT; CDR3: CASSFTSVPDTQYF
J: TRBJ2-3; size: .; V: TRBV2; length: 15; D: .; DNA: TGTGCCAGCAGTGAGGACGGTTTGAATACAGATACGCAGTATTTT; CDR3: CASSEDGLNTDTQYF
J: TRBJ2-1; size: few; V: TRBV7-2; length: 15; D: TRBD2; DNA: TGTGCCAGCAGCTCAAATAGCGGGTCCCGCAATGAGCAGTTCTTC; CDR3: CASSSNSGSRNEQFF
J: TRBJ2-2; size: few; V: TRBV15; length: 18; D: .; DNA: TGTGCCACCAGCAGAGATATGGGGGATCCCTATTACACCGGGGAGCTGTTTTTT; CDR3: CATSRDMGDPYYTGELFF